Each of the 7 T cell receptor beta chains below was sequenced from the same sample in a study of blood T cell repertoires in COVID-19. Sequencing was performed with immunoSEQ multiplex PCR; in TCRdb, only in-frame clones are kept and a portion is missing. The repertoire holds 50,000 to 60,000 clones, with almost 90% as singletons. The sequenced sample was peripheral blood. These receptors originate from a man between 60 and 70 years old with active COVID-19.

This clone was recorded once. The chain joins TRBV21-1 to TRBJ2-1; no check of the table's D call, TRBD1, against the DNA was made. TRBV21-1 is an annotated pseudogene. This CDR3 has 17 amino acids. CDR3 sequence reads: CASSKQLRDRGNNEQFF. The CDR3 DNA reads TGTGCCAGCAGCAAACAACTCCGGGACAGGGGAAACAATGAGCAGTTCTTC.

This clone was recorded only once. The CDR3 coding sequence is TGCGCCAGCAGCACAGACGGATGGAACACTGAAGCTTTCTTT. This codes for CASSTDGWNTEAFF. The chain joins TRBV5-1 to TRBJ1-1; D is unresolved. CDR3 size: 14 residues. Germline V gene sequence: CDR1 SGHRS, CDR2 YFSETQ. V lost 4 bases and J lost 1, with 11 bases in between.

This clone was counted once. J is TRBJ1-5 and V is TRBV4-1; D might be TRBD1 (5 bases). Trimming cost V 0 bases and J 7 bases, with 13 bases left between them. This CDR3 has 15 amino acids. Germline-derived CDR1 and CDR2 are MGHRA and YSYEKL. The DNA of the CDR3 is TGCGCCAGCAGCCAAGAAGGGGTCAGTGCACAGCCCCAGCATTTT. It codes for CASSQEGVSAQPQHF.

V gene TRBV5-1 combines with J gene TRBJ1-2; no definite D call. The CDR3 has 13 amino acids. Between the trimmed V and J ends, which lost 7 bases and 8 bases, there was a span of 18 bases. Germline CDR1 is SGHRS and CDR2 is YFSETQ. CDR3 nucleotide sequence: TGCGCCAGCTTATCGGAGGGAGGCGGAGGCTACACCTTC. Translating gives CASLSEGGGGYTF.

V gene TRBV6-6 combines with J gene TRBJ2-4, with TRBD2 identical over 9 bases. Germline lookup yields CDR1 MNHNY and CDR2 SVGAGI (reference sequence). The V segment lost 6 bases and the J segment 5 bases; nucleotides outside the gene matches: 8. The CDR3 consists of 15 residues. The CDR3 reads CASSTLAGEENIQYF. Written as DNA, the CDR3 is TGTGCCAGCAGCACCTTAGCGGGAGAGGAAAACATTCAGTACTTC.

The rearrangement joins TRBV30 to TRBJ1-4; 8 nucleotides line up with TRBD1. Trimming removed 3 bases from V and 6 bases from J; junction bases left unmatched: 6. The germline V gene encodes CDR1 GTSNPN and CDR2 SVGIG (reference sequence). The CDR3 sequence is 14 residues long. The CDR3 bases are TGTGCCTGGAGCCCGGGACAGGTCCATGAAAAACTGTTTTTT. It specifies CAWSPGQVHEKLFF.

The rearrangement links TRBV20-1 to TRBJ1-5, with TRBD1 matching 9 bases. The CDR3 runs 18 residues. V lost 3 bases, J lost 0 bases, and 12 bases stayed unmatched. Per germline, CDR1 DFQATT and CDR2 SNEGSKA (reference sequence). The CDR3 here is CSASRELTGGYSNQPQHF. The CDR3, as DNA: TGCAGTGCTAGTAGGGAATTGACAGGGGGGTATAGCAATCAGCCCCAGCATTTT.